The 13 T cell receptor beta chains below all came from one sample that was sequenced in a study of tumor-infiltrating lymphocytes in primary liver carcinoma. It was from 20-30 mg of unsorted bulk tissue that RNA and DNA were co-extracted. A primer in the constant region served to generate TCR beta cDNA from 500 to 600 ng of total RNA. Researchers made the TCR beta libraries by running three nested multiplex PCR rounds with slightly modified ARM-PCR. TRBV1-TRBV30 forward primers paired with a C-beta reverse primer were used in the first two PCR rounds, which ran approximately 10 cycles each. TCRdb redid the calling of the multiplex PCR reads with MiXCR, one entry per CDR3 protein. The sample has some 20,000 distinct CDR3 sequences; around three quarters are singletons. Sequenced input: liver tumor tissue from sampling region 4. As to subset: tumor region T4, right-lateral pole. The receptors were gathered from a woman aged 25 to 39 with primary liver carcinoma and hepatitis B virus infection.

In the case of this clonotype: Germline and junction disagree at one end, which may indicate a read error. The rearrangement joins TRBV28 to TRBJ2-3; 8 bases are shared with TRBD1. Per germline, CDR1 MDHEN and CDR2 SYDVKM. This CDR3 spans 14 amino acids. In DNA, the CDR3 is TGTGCCAGCAGTTTAGACAGGGGTAGTGGGACGCAATATTTT. Its protein is CASSLDRGSGTQYF. The whole variable domain, remainder taken from reference TRBV28 and TRBJ2-3, is DVKVTQSSRYLVKRTGEKVFLECVQDMDHENMFWYRQDPGLGLRLIYFSYDVKMKEKGDIPEGYSVSREKKERFSLILESASTNQTSMYLCASSLDRGSGTQYFGPGTRLTVL.

The chain has TRBV29-1 and TRBJ2-3; 11 bases match TRBD2. The CDR3 is 14 amino acids. The germline V gene encodes CDR1 SQVTM and CDR2 ANQGSEA. Germline trimming cut 7 bases from V and 0 bases from J; bases unmatched to any gene: 3. This CDR3 reads CSAGTSGSTDTQYF. The DNA of the CDR3 is TGCAGCGCAGGGACTAGCGGTAGCACAGATACGCAGTATTTT.

The chain is built from TRBV11-2 and TRBJ2-7; 7 bases agree with TRBD2. This CDR3 is built from 13 residues. V shed 2 bases and J 4 bases; nucleotides not matched to a gene: 2. CDR1 and CDR2 from the germline V gene are SGHAT and FQNNGV. The DNA for the CDR3 is TGTGCCAGCAGCTTAAGGGGAGGGTACGAGCAGTACTTC. This translates into CASSLRGGYEQYF.

The V call is TRBV28, the J call TRBJ2-7, with D uncertain. This CDR3 is built from 13 residues. The V gene's germline CDR1 is MDHEN and CDR2 SYDVKM. Trimming left V 9 bases short and J 1 base short, with 13 bases between. The CDR3 loop is CASRIVQSYEQYF. CDR3 coding DNA: TGTGCCAGTAGGATAGTGCAATCCTACGAGCAGTACTTC.

The table lists this clonotype with a count of one. The junction shows a germline mismatch at one end, possibly a read error. The chain has TRBV2 and TRBJ1-1, with D possibly matching TRBD1 (6 bases). Per germline, CDR1 SNHLY and CDR2 FYNNEI. The CDR3 is 13 residues long. CDR3 bases: TGTTCCAGCAGCGACCAGGGGAACACTGAAGTTTTCTTT. It yields the protein CSSSDQGNTEVFF.

CDR3 sequence reads: CAWTGRVNTEAFF. The CDR3 DNA follows: TGTGCCTGGACCGGCCGTGTGAACACTGAAGCTTTCTTT. This sequence joins TRBV30 and TRBJ1-1; D is unclear. This CDR3 region has 13 residues. Germline CDR1 GTSNPN, CDR2 SVGIG (reference sequence). With 4 bases removed from V and 0 bases from J, the gap between germline ends came to 9 bases.

Worth noting for this clonotype: One end of the junction varies from germline; a read error may be responsible. The chain uses TRBV11-2 and TRBJ2-5; TRBD2 aligns across 8 bases. Germline lookup yields CDR1 SGHAT and CDR2 FQNNGV. The CDR3 contains 15 residues. CDR3 region: CVSSDLTGAGESQYF. CDR3 nucleotide sequence: TGTGTCAGCAGCGACCTGACAGGAGCGGGAGAGAGCCAGTACTTC.

This clonotype has at least ten counts. This chain links TRBV4-2 with TRBJ2-7, with 8 bases fitting TRBD1. Germline V gene data show CDR1 as LGHNA and CDR2 as YNFKEQ. V lost 3 bases to trimming and J lost 5 bases; unmatched junction nucleotides: 0. The CDR3 sequence is 12 residues long. The DNA of the CDR3 is TGTGCCAGCAGCCAGACAGGGGACGAGCAGTACTTC. It codes for CASSQTGDEQYF.

V usage is TRBV28 and J usage is TRBJ2-7; possibly TRBD2 for D (5 bases). The CDR3 extends over 10 amino acids. V lost 9 bases and J lost 5, with 8 bases in between. Germline V lookup: CDR1 MDHEN, CDR2 SYDVKM. As DNA, the CDR3 is TGTGCCAGTCCCGGGGACGAGCAGTACTTC. Translated: CASPGDEQYF. Full variable domain (outside the CDR3, taken from reference TRBV28 and TRBJ2-7): DVKVTQSSRYLVKRTGEKVFLECVQDMDHENMFWYRQDPGLGLRLIYFSYDVKMKEKGDIPEGYSVSREKKERFSLILESASTNQTSMYLCASPGDEQYFGPGTRLTVT.

Points on this clonotype: A read error may produce the germline difference seen at one junction end. The CDR3 spells CANSQDPGQGEDEQFF. The CDR3 DNA reads as TGTGCCAACAGCCAAGATCCGGGACAGGGGGAGGACGAGCAGTTCTTC. V gene TRBV4-1 combines with J gene TRBJ2-1; 11 bases align to TRBD1. The CDR3 is 16 residues long. Looked up from germline, CDR1 is MGHRA and CDR2 is YSYEKL.

Comment on this clonotype: This sequence may be a read error, since a much larger clone differs from it by one base. This chain joins TRBV28 and TRBJ2-5; 10 bases are a match to TRBD1. Germline-derived CDR1 and CDR2 are MDHEN and SYDVKM. CDR3 length: 14 amino acids. The DNA of the CDR3 is TGTGCCAGCAGTAACCGGGACAGGGGAGGGACCCGGTACTTC. Protein: CASSNRDRGGTRYF.

Notes on this clonotype: One junction end disagrees with the germline gene, perhaps due to a read error. The CDR3 loop is CASSQDMGVGTSEKLLF. The CDR3 DNA follows: TGCGCCAGCAGCCAAGACATGGGGGTGGGCACTAGTGAGAAACTGCTTTTT. The chain uses TRBV4-3 and TRBJ1-4; possible D gene TRBD1, 5 bases. There are 17 residues in the CDR3. Germline V gives CDR1 LGHNA, CDR2 YSLEER.

Regarding this clonotype: At one end, the junction sequence differs from germline, possibly due to a read error. This rearrangement joins TRBV7-8 to TRBJ2-7, with TRBD2 as a possible D gene (7 bases). Looked up from germline, CDR1 is SGHVS and CDR2 is FQNEAQ. The CDR3 loop spans 15 amino acids. CDR3 loop: CASSQTNGGPYEQYF. The CDR3 nucleotides are TGTGCCAGCAGCCAAACTAACGGGGGGCCCTATGAGCAGTACTTC.